These 21 T cell receptor beta chains share one sample of origin, sequenced in a study of blood T cell repertoires in COVID-19. TCRdb keeps only in-frame clones here, not all; method: immunoSEQ multiplex PCR. Of 160,000 or so clones listed, 85% to 90% are singletons. Material for sequencing was peripheral blood. The receptors were gathered from a woman aged 70 to 79 with COVID-19, enrolled during active disease.

The CDR3 region has the DNA TGTGCCAGCAGCTCCACTACAGGAGCCTATGGCTACACCTTC. Protein: CASSSTTGAYGYTF. The chain links TRBV28 to TRBJ1-2; possible D gene TRBD1, 5 bases. CDR1 MDHEN and CDR2 SYDVKM come from the germline V gene. This CDR3 comprises 14 residues. V shed 6 bases and J shed 4 bases, with 15 bases lying between them.

This sequence joins TRBV9 and TRBJ1-2; tentative D call: TRBD1 (6 bases). This CDR3 region has 15 residues. Between the trimmed V and J ends, which lost 4 bases and 6 bases, there was a span of 19 bases. CDR1 and CDR2 from the germline V gene are SGDLS and YYNGEE. This CDR3 is CASSPPPGHLDGYTF. The CDR3, as DNA: TGTGCCAGCAGCCCCCCACCGGGACACCTCGATGGCTACACCTTC.

The chain uses TRBV9 and TRBJ2-7; 8 bases are a match to TRBD1. Losses at the gene ends were 4 bases for V and 2 bases for J; bases not matched to a gene: 8. The CDR3 is made up of 15 amino acids. The V gene's germline CDR1 is SGDLS and CDR2 YYNGEE. The CDR3 DNA follows: TGTGCCAGCAGCACTTCTCAGGGGGCAACCTACGAGCAGTACTTC. Its protein product is CASSTSQGATYEQYF.

This clone was seen just once. The chain recombines TRBV7-2 with TRBJ1-4; the D is unclear. This CDR3 contains 16 residues. V shed 1 base and J shed 2 bases, with 11 bases lying between them. Per germline, CDR1 SGHTA and CDR2 FQGNSA. The CDR3 here is CASSLGGGLTNEKLFF. The CDR3 DNA follows: TGTGCCAGCAGCTTAGGTGGAGGGTTGACTAATGAAAAACTGTTTTTT.

The V and J genes are TRBV29-1 and TRBJ2-3, with 10 bases matching TRBD2. This CDR3 comprises 14 residues. Germline V gene lookup returns CDR1 SQVTM and CDR2 ANQGSEA. V gave up 7 bases and J gave up 2 bases; unmatched junction bases: 6. Written as DNA, the CDR3 is TGCAGCGCCTCTAGCGGGGGCACCACAGATACGCAGTATTTT. Its protein product is CSASSGGTTDTQYF.

In this sample, this clone turned up a few times. The chain links TRBV28 to TRBJ1-3; 7 bases line up with TRBD1. Germline CDR1 and CDR2: MDHEN and SYDVKM. The ends lost 2 bases at V and 0 bases at J; junction bases unmatched: 7. This CDR3 is 17 amino acids long. The CDR3 nucleotides are TGTGCCAGCAGTTTACGGGGCCAGGGGGGCTCTGGAAACACCATATATTTT. It translates to CASSLRGQGGSGNTIYF.

The CDR3 sequence: CATLAGLGNSPLHF. The CDR3 DNA is TGTGCCACTCTGGCGGGTCTCGGTAATTCACCCCTCCACTTT. The genes are TRBV28 and TRBJ1-6; D is undetermined. Trimming took 10 bases from V and 6 from J, leaving 16 bases between them. CDR3 length: 14 amino acids. The V gene's germline CDR1 is MDHEN and CDR2 SYDVKM.

The CDR3 sequence is CAWMQEVYTF. DNA of the CDR3: TGTGCCTGGATGCAGGAGGTCTACACCTTC. The chain couples TRBV30 to TRBJ1-2, with no clear D. The germline V gene has CDR1 GTSNPN and CDR2 SVGIG (reference sequence). The CDR3 runs 10 residues. V was trimmed by 4 bases and J by 10 bases, leaving 10 bases between them.

The gene calls are TRBV5-4 and TRBJ1-6, with 7 bases matching TRBD1. CDR1 is SGHNT, CDR2 YYREEE, per germline (reference sequence). V was clipped by 4 bases and J by 6 bases; unmatched bases: 7. The CDR3 spans 15 residues. The chain's CDR3 is CASSRGGDSNSPLHF. CDR3 sequence (DNA): TGTGCCAGCAGCCGGGGGGGGGACAGTAATTCACCCCTCCACTTT.

The chain uses TRBV6-6 and TRBJ1-4; 9 bases are shared with TRBD1. V shed 2 bases, J shed 7 bases, and the junction held 8 bases outside the gene matches. This CDR3 contains 16 residues. The germline CDR1 and CDR2 sequences are MNHNY and SVGAGI (reference sequence). CDR3 sequence reads: CASSYPPGQGVEKLFF. For the CDR3, the DNA is TGTGCCAGCAGTTACCCTCCGGGACAGGGAGTTGAAAAACTGTTTTTT.

Note on this clone: Germline is not matched at one junction end, which may reflect a read error. This chain links TRBV3-1 (or the pseudogene TRBV3-2) with TRBJ2-5; D is perhaps TRBD2 (5 bases). The CDR3 contains 13 residues. The V gene's germline CDR1 is LGHDT and CDR2 YNNKEL (reference sequence). In DNA form, the CDR3 reads TGTGCCAGCATCGGACTCGTTCAAGGGACCCAGTACTTC. Protein sequence: CASIGLVQGTQYF.

The J gene is TRBJ2-7, the V gene TRBV11-2, with 7 bases that match TRBD2. The CDR3 extends over 13 amino acids. Trimming cost V 8 bases and J 6 bases; bases outside gene matches: 10. Germline V gene data show CDR1 as SGHAT and CDR2 as FQNNGV. The CDR3 protein is CASRRGDQGEQYF. CDR3 sequence (DNA): TGTGCCAGCCGCCGGGGGGACCAGGGCGAGCAGTACTTC.

The V gene is TRBV30, the J gene TRBJ2-3; 12 nucleotides match TRBD2. The J segment lost 6 bases and the V segment lost 0 bases, leaving 7 bases of the junction unmatched. CDR3 length: 16 amino acids. Germline values: CDR1 GTSNPN, CDR2 SVGIG (reference sequence). This CDR3 reads CAWSVPSGGAGDTQYF. CDR3 DNA sequence: TGTGCCTGGAGTGTGCCTAGCGGGGGGGCTGGTGATACGCAGTATTTT.

The chain employs TRBV11-2 and TRBJ1-2; 7 bases are a match to TRBD1. Germline CDR1 reads SGHAT; CDR2 reads FQNNGV. The J segment lost 3 bases and the V segment lost 1 base, leaving 8 bases of the junction unmatched. The CDR3 contains 16 residues. The CDR3 is CASSLGGGQKYYGYTF. The CDR3 DNA is TGTGCCAGCAGCTTAGGTGGGGGACAGAAGTACTATGGCTACACCTTC. Complete variable domain (other parts from reference TRBV11-2 and TRBJ1-2): EAGVAQSPRYKIIEKRQSVAFWCNPISGHATLYWYQQILGQGPKLLIQFQNNGVVDDSQLPKDRFSAERLKGVDSTLKIQPAKLEDSAVYLCASSLGGGQKYYGYTFGSGTRLTVV.

This chain connects TRBV5-6 to TRBJ1-5; 12 nucleotides line up with TRBD1. The CDR3 length is 18 residues. The ends lost 4 bases at V and 2 bases at J; junction bases unmatched: 10. Per the germline V gene, CDR1 is SGHDT and CDR2 is YYEEEE. CDR3 amino acids: CASSLGGQGATGNQPQHF. CDR3 sequence (DNA): TGTGCCAGCAGCCTTGGGGGACAGGGGGCGACGGGCAATCAGCCCCAGCATTTT.

The genes are TRBV27 and TRBJ1-2; D is undetermined. The CDR3 runs to 11 residues. Trimming removed 4 bases at V and 4 bases at J, with 4 bases between. Germline loops: CDR1 MNHEY, CDR2 SMNVEV (reference sequence). Here the CDR3 reads CASSSGYGYTF. For the CDR3, the DNA is TGTGCCAGCAGTTCCGGCTATGGCTACACCTTC.

The gene calls are TRBV7-9 and TRBJ1-6, with D perhaps TRBD1 (5 bases). Germline CDR1 is SEHNR and CDR2 is FQNEAQ (reference sequence). The ends were cut back, 0 bases at V and 8 bases at J, with 11 bases in the middle. This CDR3 has 15 amino acids. CDR3 region: CASSLAGGGDSPLHF. CDR3 sequence (DNA): TGTGCCAGCAGCTTAGCTGGGGGAGGTGATTCACCCCTCCACTTT.

This rearrangement joins TRBV5-1 to TRBJ1-3, with D unclear. CDR1 and CDR2 from the germline V gene are SGHRS and YFSETQ. Trimming left V 4 bases short and J 8 bases short, with 19 bases between. The CDR3 runs to 15 residues. This CDR3 is CASSQEGRMADTIYF. CDR3 DNA sequence: TGCGCCAGCAGCCAGGAGGGTAGAATGGCGGACACCATATATTTT.

The rearrangement joins TRBV30 to TRBJ2-3; 12 bases fit TRBD2. V was clipped by 5 bases and J by 5 bases; unmatched bases: 5. The CDR3 length is 14 residues. The germline V gene has CDR1 GTSNPN and CDR2 SVGIG (reference sequence). The CDR3 DNA is TGTGCCTGGTCTTTACTAGCGGGGGGAGATACGCAGTATTTT. Translating it yields CAWSLLAGGDTQYF.

The chain couples TRBV6-5 to TRBJ2-3, with a weak D call TRBD1 (6 bases). Trimming left V 8 bases short and J 1 base short, with 10 bases between. There are 13 residues in the CDR3. CDR1 and CDR2 from the germline V gene are MNHEY and SVGAGI. CDR3 amino acids: CASGRTGTDTQYF. The CDR3 DNA reads TGTGCCAGCGGGCGGACAGGCACAGATACGCAGTATTTT.

The chain is built from TRBV19 and TRBJ1-1; D may be TRBD1 (6 bases). The CDR3 covers 11 residues. The germline gives CDR1 LNHDA, CDR2 SQIVND (reference sequence). Trimming pared 5 bases from V and 7 bases from J, leaving 8 bases between. The CDR3 spells CASSGQYEAFF. The CDR3 nucleotides are TGTGCCAGTAGTGGACAGTATGAAGCTTTCTTT.